What follows are 8 T cell receptor beta chains derived from one specimen sequenced in a study of CD8 T cells in ankylosing spondylitis. For these receptors, no antigen is known. Study findings and constraints: A motif in TCR beta, a set of roughly eight highly homologous variants, appeared characteristic of ankylosing spondylitis blood.

TCRdb recomputed calls from the 5' RACE reads with MiXCR, one row per CDR3 protein. The table shows roughly 440,000 distinct CDR3 sequences, with 17% occurring only once. Sequenced input: blood, either unsorted or a sorted T cell fraction (not recorded which). The receptors stem from a male donor with ankylosing spondylitis.

V gene TRBV12-3 or TRBV12-4 combines with J gene TRBJ2-3; D gene unclear. This CDR3 region has 16 residues. V lost 1 base to trimming and J lost 2 bases, with 13 bases between them. Here the CDR3 reads CASSLGPQKTTDTQYF. The DNA for the CDR3 is TGTGCCAGCAGTTTAGGGCCCCAAAAAACCACAGATACGCAGTATTTT.

A few counts support this clonotype. The J gene is TRBJ2-4, the V gene TRBV21-1; no DNA check was done on the table's D call, TRBD1. TRBV21-1 is a pseudogene. This CDR3 spans 17 amino acids. The CDR3 sequence: CASSKERTGGLGNIQYF. The CDR3 DNA sequence: TGTGCCAGCAGCAAAGAACGCACAGGGGGCTTAGGGAACATTCAGTACTTC.

The chain employs TRBV20-1 and TRBJ2-7, with TRBD1 matching over 10 bases. The CDR3 runs 14 residues. The V gene's germline CDR1 is DFQATT and CDR2 SNEGSKA (reference sequence). Trimming cost V 6 bases and J 4 bases; bases outside gene matches: 9. CDR3 sequence: CSALFGTGEYEQYF. For the CDR3, the DNA is TGCAGTGCCCTTTTCGGGACAGGGGAATACGAGCAGTACTTC.

This clonotype was seen ten or more times. The V gene is TRBV28, the J gene TRBJ2-1; TRBD2 agrees at 7 bases. Germline assignment: CDR1 MDHEN and CDR2 SYDVKM. The CDR3 length is 15 residues. The V segment lost 6 bases and the J segment 6 bases; nucleotides outside the gene matches: 11. CDR3 region: CASRGSGGGGNEQFF. The CDR3 DNA follows: TGTGCCAGCAGGGGAAGTGGGGGGGGTGGCAATGAGCAGTTCTTC.

The chain is built from TRBV6-1 and TRBJ1-1, with a tentative D call TRBD1 (5 bases). This CDR3 contains 15 residues. Trimming took off 4 bases at V and 3 bases at J, with 15 bases between the two ends. The germline gives CDR1 MNHNS, CDR2 SASEGT. CDR3 in amino acids: CASSAPGGRYTEAFF. In DNA, the CDR3 is TGTGCCAGCAGTGCCCCGGGGGGGAGGTACACTGAAGCTTTCTTT.

The CDR3 protein is CASSLSQETQAFF. CDR3 bases: TGTGCCAGCAGCTTGTCCCAGGAAACACAAGCTTTCTTT. The chain employs TRBV7-2 and TRBJ1-1; D gene uncertain. With 3 bases removed from V and 9 bases from J, the gap between germline ends came to 14 bases. CDR1 and CDR2 from the germline V gene are SGHTA and FQGNSA. The CDR3 loop spans 13 amino acids.

The chain carries TRBV12-3 or TRBV12-4 and TRBJ1-1, with TRBD1 matching over 7 bases. CDR3 length equals 15 residues. The J segment lost 1 base and the V segment lost 4 bases, leaving 6 bases of the junction unmatched. DNA of the CDR3: TGTGCCAGCAGTTCAAAGCGACAGGGGAACACTGAAGCTTTCTTT. This translates into CASSSKRQGNTEAFF.

This clonotype occurred a few times. The rearrangement uses TRBV30 and TRBJ1-1, with D hard to call. From germline, CDR1 is GTSNPN and CDR2 SVGIG (reference sequence). V gave up 0 bases and J gave up 0 bases, with 14 bases separating them. CDR3 length equals 16 residues. The CDR3 DNA sequence: TGTGCCTGGAGTGTACGTATCGGGCAAATGAACACTGAAGCTTTCTTT. Its protein is CAWSVRIGQMNTEAFF.